This T cell receptor beta chain was sequenced for a study of identical twins. Findings of the study overall: In cord blood, abundant beta clonotypes had fewer insertions; memory showed no trend.

There are a few counts of this clonotype. What it binds is not known. The CDR3 is made up of 17 amino acids. The V end lost 4 bases, the J end lost 1 base, and 16 bases lay between the germline ends. With template switching, a universal primer site was added, and the cDNA carried unique molecular identifiers. TCRdb fed the 5' RACE reads into MiXCR, producing one record per CDR3 protein. The sample carries about 810,000 distinct CDR3 sequences, approximately 13% recorded once. A further study also used this sample, focusing on yellow fever vaccine responses in identical twins.

The source of this sequence is a woman younger than 30 in good health. V gene TRBV12-3 or TRBV12-4 combines with J gene TRBJ2-2; maybe TRBD2 (6 bases). The sample was PBMCs. The CDR3 DNA reads as TGTGCCAGCAGTTCCCCTCCGGGGCGGGGGAACACCGGGGAGCTGTTTTTT. Translation: CASSSPPGRGNTGELFF.